The rows below give T cell receptor beta chains drawn from one sample of a study of T cell responses to AZD1222 COVID-19 vaccine. The method was immunoSEQ multiplex PCR; TCRdb's version includes in-frame clones alone and lacks a portion of them. The data contain 180,000 or so clones, more than 80% of them singletons. This material consisted of peripheral blood, taken on day 0 of AZD1222 vaccination. These receptors all stem from an adult in good health. CDR3s include the opening cysteine and the closing phenylalanine or tryptophan. Fields, in order: V gene, J gene, CDR3 length, D gene, clone size, CDR3 DNA, CDR3 protein. D genes are given only for firm matches. Clone size is not always given. Where it is, it says once, few, many or a class for expanded clones.

>TRBV3-1/TRBV3-2|TRBJ1-2|13|NA|NA
TGTGCCAGCAGGCTGGCAGGTCTGAATGGCTACACCTTC
CASRLAGLNGYTF
>TRBV6-6|TRBJ1-1|13|TRBD1|NA
TGTGCCAGCAGTGGCCATTCCGGGACAGGGGCTCTCTTT
CASSGHSGTGALF
>TRBV5-1|TRBJ2-1|14|NA|NA
TGCGCCAGCAGCCTAGTATACTCCTACAATGAGCAGTTCTTC
CASSLVYSYNEQFF
>TRBV11-2|TRBJ2-3|14|NA|NA
TGTGCCAGCAGCTCCCTGAGGAGCACAGATACGCAGTATTTT
CASSSLRSTDTQYF
>TRBV7-2|TRBJ1-1|15|NA|NA
TGTGCCAGCAGCATAGTGGGGGGGCGTGACACTGAAGCTTTCTTT
CASSIVGGRDTEAFF
>TRBV30|TRBJ2-3|15|TRBD2|NA
TGTGCCTGGAGTGGCGGGACTAGGACTTCAGATACGCAGTATTTT
CAWSGGTRTSDTQYF
>TRBV6-4|TRBJ2-1|14|NA|NA
TGTGCCAGCAGTGACAGTGGGGGCCACAATGAGCAGTTCTTC
CASSDSGGHNEQFF
>TRBV3-1/TRBV3-2|TRBJ2-3|17|TRBD2|NA
TGTGCCAGCAGCCTCTGGACTAGCGGGACCGCAACAGATACGCAGTATTTT
CASSLWTSGTATDTQYF
>TRBV6-5|TRBJ2-6|15|NA|NA
TGTGCCAGCGGGAGGACCGGTCCTGGGGCCAACGTCCTGACTTTC
CASGRTGPGANVLTF
>TRBV6-1|TRBJ2-1|15|TRBD2|NA
TGTGCCAGCAGTGAAGGGGGACTAGCTTACAATGAGCAGTTCTTC
CASSEGGLAYNEQFF
>TRBV19|TRBJ2-7|14|NA|NA
TGTGCCAGTAGTATGGCCAGTCCTCTCAACGAGCAGTACTTC
CASSMASPLNEQYF
>TRBV6-5|TRBJ2-7|15|TRBD1|NA
TGTGCCAGCAGTTATTCTGGGACAGGGTTCAACGAGCAGTACTTC
CASSYSGTGFNEQYF
>TRBV7-2|TRBJ1-1|13|NA|NA
TGTGCCAGCAGCTTTGAATCGGGACCTGAAGCTTTCTTT
CASSFESGPEAFF
>TRBV12-5|TRBJ1-1|14|TRBD1|NA
TGTGCTAGTGGTCCGACAGGGTCCGGGGCTGAAGCTTTCTTT
CASGPTGSGAEAFF
>TRBV7-9|TRBJ2-2|15|NA|few
TGTGCCAGCAGCTTACAGGGAATTGACACCGGGGAGCTGTTTTTT
CASSLQGIDTGELFF
>TRBV11-2|TRBJ2-7|15|NA|NA
TGTGCCAGCAGCTCCCCCGGGGCGGCCCTCTACGAGCAGTACTTC
CASSSPGAALYEQYF
>TRBV27|TRBJ1-5|15|NA|NA
TGTGCCAGCAGCCCGACTGGGGCAGGGAGTCAGCCCCAGCATTTT
CASSPTGAGSQPQHF
>TRBV28|TRBJ1-5|16|NA|once
TGTGCCAGCAGTACGACGACAGGCGTCAGCAATCAGCCCCAGCATTTT
CASSTTTGVSNQPQHF
>TRBV30|TRBJ1-5|13|NA|NA
TGTGCCTGGAGTGGCGGGGACAATCAGCCCCAGCATTTT
CAWSGGDNQPQHF
>TRBV6-5|TRBJ1-2|13|NA|NA
TGTGCCAGCAGTTACTCAAGTAACTATGGCTACACCTTC
CASSYSSNYGYTF
>TRBV9|TRBJ1-1|16|NA|NA
TGTGCCAGCAGCGTAGCTGACGGACGTTTGAACACTGAAGCTTTCTTT
CASSVADGRLNTEAFF
>TRBV28|TRBJ1-2|14|TRBD1|NA
TGTGCCAGCGGGCTCGACAGGGGGCATTATGGCTACACCTTC
CASGLDRGHYGYTF
>TRBV6-5|TRBJ2-5|14|NA|NA
TGTGCCACAAGAGGAGGAGGCTGGCAAGAGACCCAGTACTTC
CATRGGGWQETQYF
>TRBV27|TRBJ2-2|15|NA|NA
TGTGCCAGCAGTTTTCGCGCACCAAACACCGGGGAGCTGTTTTTT
CASSFRAPNTGELFF
>TRBV5-1|TRBJ2-3|17|NA|NA
TGCGCCAGCAGCTTGGCGCTTCGGGCAGATAACACAGATACGCAGTATTTT
CASSLALRADNTDTQYF
>TRBV3-1/TRBV3-2|TRBJ1-6|13|NA|NA
TGTGCCAGCAGCCAAGGGGATAATTCACCCCTCCACTTT
CASSQGDNSPLHF
>TRBV5-6|TRBJ2-2|15|NA|NA
TGTGCCAGCAGCCCACAGGGCACGAACACCGGGGAGCTGTTTTTT
CASSPQGTNTGELFF
>TRBV7-9|TRBJ2-2|15|TRBD2|NA
TGTGCCAGCAGCTTAGGCGGGAGCGGTACCGGGGAGCTGTTTTTT
CASSLGGSGTGELFF
>TRBV6-1|TRBJ1-1|15|NA|NA
TGTGCCAGCAGTGAAGCCTCGTCAGCCTCAAGACAGGCTTTCTTT
CASSEASSASRQAFF
>TRBV5-4|TRBJ1-6|14|NA|NA
TGTGCCAGCGCGGCGGGTAGCGGAGGATCACCCCTCCACTTT
CASAAGSGGSPLHF
>TRBV27|TRBJ1-4|14|NA|NA
TGTGCCAGCAGTCCCACAGCAACTAATGAAAAACTGTTTTTT
CASSPTATNEKLFF
>TRBV5-1|TRBJ2-1|16|TRBD1|NA
TGCGCCAGCAGCACCTTCCCGGGACAGACTTTAAATGAGCAGTTCTTC
CASSTFPGQTLNEQFF
>TRBV28|TRBJ1-1|12|NA|NA
TGTGCCAGCAGCCTTAGGGGGACTGAAGCTTTCTTT
CASSLRGTEAFF
>TRBV27|TRBJ1-1|14|NA|once
TGTGCCAGCAGTACCACAGGGCTGAACACTGAAGCTTTCTTT
CASSTTGLNTEAFF
>TRBV19|TRBJ2-6|15|NA|NA
TGTGCCAGTAAAAGGGGACTCTCTGGGGCCAACGTCCTGACTTTC
CASKRGLSGANVLTF
>TRBV27|TRBJ2-6|16|NA|once
TGTGCCAGCAGTTCTAGGTGGGGAACTGGGGCCAACGTCCTGACTTTC
CASSSRWGTGANVLTF
>TRBV6-5|TRBJ1-4|15|NA|NA
TGTGCCAGCAGTTACTCAGGGCGGAAGAATGAAAAACTGTTTTTT
CASSYSGRKNEKLFF
>TRBV5-4|TRBJ1-3|15|TRBD1|few
TGTGCCAGCAGCTTGGGGGGGACAGCTGGAAACACCATATATTTT
CASSLGGTAGNTIYF
>TRBV6-5|TRBJ1-2|14|NA|NA
TGTGCCAGCAGCGCGCGGGCTCTCGGGGATGGCTACACCTTC
CASSARALGDGYTF
>TRBV19|TRBJ1-6|15|NA|NA
TGTGCCAGTGGACACCGGGACCTAAACCTCACGCCCCTCCACTTT
CASGHRDLNLTPLHF
>TRBV3-1/TRBV3-2|TRBJ2-5|16|TRBD2|NA
TGTGCCAGCAGCCAAGGACTAGCGGGAGGCGGTGTGACCCAGTACTTC
CASSQGLAGGGVTQYF
>TRBV27|TRBJ2-7|13|NA|NA
TGTGCCAGCAGTTTAATTGGGGGCGGTGAGCAGTACTTC
CASSLIGGGEQYF
>TRBV18|TRBJ1-2|14|NA|NA
TGTGCCAGCTCACCAGATCACACGGGCTATGGCTACACCTTC
CASSPDHTGYGYTF
>TRBV29-1|TRBJ1-6|11|NA|NA
TGCAGCGTTGAAGATGTGGGGGCCCTCCACTTT
CSVEDVGALHF
>TRBV3-1/TRBV3-2|TRBJ1-1|13|NA|NA
TGTGCCAGCAGCTCGATCCCGAACACTGAAGCTTTCTTT
CASSSIPNTEAFF
>TRBV7-9|TRBJ2-7|16|TRBD2|NA
TGTGCCAGCAGCACATCCCCTAGCGGGAGAACCTACGAGCAGTACTTC
CASSTSPSGRTYEQYF
>TRBV18|TRBJ2-2|13|NA|NA
TGTGCCAGCTCACCTCAAAGTGGCGGGGAGCTGTTTTTT
CASSPQSGGELFF
>TRBV7-8|TRBJ1-1|12|TRBD1|NA
TGTGCCAGCAGCCTGGGACAGGGTGAAGCTTTCTTT
CASSLGQGEAFF
>TRBV5-4|TRBJ2-3|14|NA|NA
TGTGCCAGCAGCCCAGCCAGGGCTAAAGATACGCAGTATTTT
CASSPARAKDTQYF
>TRBV19|TRBJ2-3|15|TRBD2|NA
TGTGCCAGTCGACCTAGCGGGAGAGGGACAGATACGCAGTATTTT
CASRPSGRGTDTQYF
>TRBV19|TRBJ2-7|13|NA|once
TGTGCCAGTAGTAAGGGAAAGAACTACGAGCAGTACTTC
CASSKGKNYEQYF
>TRBV27|TRBJ1-2|15|NA|once
TGTGCCAGCAGTCCCGGACCGGGACCGAACTATGGCTACACCTTC
CASSPGPGPNYGYTF
>TRBV27|TRBJ2-3|17|TRBD1|once
TGTGCCAGCAGTTTTCACGGACAGGGGCCTCCCACAGATACGCAGTATTTT
CASSFHGQGPPTDTQYF
>TRBV6-4|TRBJ1-6|16|NA|NA
TGTGCCAGCAGTGACTCCGCGACTCTAAGTAATTCACCCCTCCACTTT
CASSDSATLSNSPLHF
>TRBV5-1|TRBJ2-7|14|TRBD1|NA
TGCGCCAGCAGCCTGAGGACAGGTGTTTACGAGCAGTACTTC
CASSLRTGVYEQYF
>TRBV5-1|TRBJ1-2|15|TRBD1|NA
TGCGCCAGCAGCTTGGAGACGGTAGGGGGCGCAAGCTACACCTTC
CASSLETVGGASYTF
>TRBV4-2|TRBJ2-1|16|NA|NA
TGTGCCAGCAGCCAATCCGCCATAACTGTGGCCAATGAGCAGTTCTTC
CASSQSAITVANEQFF